This T cell receptor (beta chain) is from a study of blood T cell repertoires in COVID-19 (dated by TCRdb to about 2020). For the study in its entirety: Samples covering the acute and convalescent phases of COVID-19 were provided by collaborators in the United States, Italy and Spain. The material from the prospective study consisted of cDNA or gDNA derived from T cells, B-cell-depleted T cells, or PBMCs. Nearly every sample came with metadata listing a de-identified subject ID, COVID-19 status, age in years and sex. Subjects who had been exposed to COVID-19, were actively infected with it, or had recovered from it provided the deeply sampled blood TCRbeta repertoires that made up the dataset. Where available, HLA class I and class II types were taken from metadata supplied by the sample provider and were not determined by assay-based typing. A freely available public database, intended as a resource for researchers studying the immune response to SARS-CoV-2, is where the repertoires were released. The samples were drawn from two sources: the first 160 participants of the ongoing ImmuneRACE study, and 950 to 1,500 subjects contributed by 6 global collaborators.

Trimming at the junction amounts to 3 bases on V and 11 bases on J, and the germline ends lie 16 bases apart. CDR3 length: 12 amino acids, cysteine to phenylalanine. The only DNA kept is the CDR3, 36 bases in frame from the first base. For CDR1 and CDR2, the germline V gene lists SQVTM and ANQGSEA. One collaborating source in Seattle enrolled patients during active infection and followed them longitudinally through the course of disease. Each collaborating institution followed its own protocols to collect whole blood in K2EDTA tubes. For TCRbeta analysis, collaborators shipped samples in one of three forms: frozen whole blood, isolated PBMCs, or DNA extracted from either of those sample types. Concerning this clone: Its antigen target is currently unknown. One base away there is no much larger clone; base qualities are not given.

On the study overall, not on this receptor specifically: The quantity of clinical and demographic metadata differed by source and by participant and was supplied without curation.

TCRbeta CDR3 regions were amplified from genomic DNA using the immunoSEQ Assay, a bias-controlled multiplex PCR. The study's processing was this. Within the assay, amplification of reference gene primers was used to estimate how many nucleated cells each sample contained. Sequence reads were collapsed and filtered to measure the absolute abundance of every unique TCRbeta CDR3 rearrangement. For each sample, productive Simpson clonality was calculated as the square root of Simpson's diversity index over productive rearrangements. Drawn from immuneACCESS, this table holds only the in-frame rearrangements with V and J called that TCRdb kept. Clones are partly lost; checked studies trace under half to an unresolved V gene and leave the rest unexplained. V, J and clone size were drawn from that table, and D and trimming were deduced from the DNA. The table for this sample lists 350,000 to 450,000 clones; about 88% of them were counted only once. Approximately 1.5% of the sample rests with the top ten.

Specimen: peripheral blood. The chain was built from TRBV29-1 and TRBJ1-1; TRBD1 is possibly the D segment (6 matching bases). The sequence came from a woman aged 40 to 50 with COVID-19, enrolled during active disease. The DNA sequence is TGCAGCGTTGATCGTGGGGGCGCGAGGGCTTTCTTT. The resulting protein is CSVDRGGARAFF.